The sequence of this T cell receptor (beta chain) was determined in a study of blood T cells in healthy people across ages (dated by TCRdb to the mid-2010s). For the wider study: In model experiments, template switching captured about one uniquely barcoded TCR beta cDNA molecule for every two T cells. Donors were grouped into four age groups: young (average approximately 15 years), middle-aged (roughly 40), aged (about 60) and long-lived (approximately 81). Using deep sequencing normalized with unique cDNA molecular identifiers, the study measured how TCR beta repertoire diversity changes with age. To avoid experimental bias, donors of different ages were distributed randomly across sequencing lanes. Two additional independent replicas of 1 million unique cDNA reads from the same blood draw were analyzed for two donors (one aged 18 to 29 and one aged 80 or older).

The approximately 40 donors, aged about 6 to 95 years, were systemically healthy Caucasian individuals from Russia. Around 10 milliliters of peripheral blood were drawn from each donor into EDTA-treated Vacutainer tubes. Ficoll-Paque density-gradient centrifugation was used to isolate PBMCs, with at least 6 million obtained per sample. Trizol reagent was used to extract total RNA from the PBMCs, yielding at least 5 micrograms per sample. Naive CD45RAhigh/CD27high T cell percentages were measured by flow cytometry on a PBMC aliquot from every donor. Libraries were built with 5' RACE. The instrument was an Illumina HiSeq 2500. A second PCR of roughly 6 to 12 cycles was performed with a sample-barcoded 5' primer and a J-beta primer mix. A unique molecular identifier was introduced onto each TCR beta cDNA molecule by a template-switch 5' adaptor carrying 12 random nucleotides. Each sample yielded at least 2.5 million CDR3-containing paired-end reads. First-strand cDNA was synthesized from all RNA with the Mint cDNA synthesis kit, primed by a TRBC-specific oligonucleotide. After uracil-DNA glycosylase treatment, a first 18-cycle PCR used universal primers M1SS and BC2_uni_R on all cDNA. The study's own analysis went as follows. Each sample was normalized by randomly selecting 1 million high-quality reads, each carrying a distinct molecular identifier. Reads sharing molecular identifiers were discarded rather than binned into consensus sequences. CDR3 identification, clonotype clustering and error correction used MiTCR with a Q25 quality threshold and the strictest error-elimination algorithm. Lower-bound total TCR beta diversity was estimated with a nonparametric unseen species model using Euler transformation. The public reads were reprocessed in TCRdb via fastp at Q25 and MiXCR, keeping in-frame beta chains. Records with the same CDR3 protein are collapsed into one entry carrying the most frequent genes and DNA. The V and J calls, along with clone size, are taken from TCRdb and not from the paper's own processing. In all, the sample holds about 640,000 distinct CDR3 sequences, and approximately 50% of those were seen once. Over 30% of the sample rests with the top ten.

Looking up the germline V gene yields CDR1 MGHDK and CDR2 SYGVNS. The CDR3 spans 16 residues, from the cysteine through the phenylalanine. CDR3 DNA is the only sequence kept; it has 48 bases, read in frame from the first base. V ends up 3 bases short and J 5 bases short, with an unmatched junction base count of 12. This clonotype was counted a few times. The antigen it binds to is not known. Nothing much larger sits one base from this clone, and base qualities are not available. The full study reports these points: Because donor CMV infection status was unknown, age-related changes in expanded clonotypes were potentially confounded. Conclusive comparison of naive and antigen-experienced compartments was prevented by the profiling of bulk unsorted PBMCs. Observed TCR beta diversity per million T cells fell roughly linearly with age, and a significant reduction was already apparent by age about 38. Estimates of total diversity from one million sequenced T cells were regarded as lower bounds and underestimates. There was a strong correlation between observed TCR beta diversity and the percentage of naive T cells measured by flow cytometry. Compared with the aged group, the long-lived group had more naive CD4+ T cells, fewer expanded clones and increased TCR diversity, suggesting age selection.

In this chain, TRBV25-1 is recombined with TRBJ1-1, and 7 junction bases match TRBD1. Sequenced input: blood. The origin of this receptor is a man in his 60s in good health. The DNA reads TGTGCCAGCAGTGACCTTGCAGGGGCAGGGGGAACTGAAGCTTTCTTT. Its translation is CASSDLAGAGGTEAFF. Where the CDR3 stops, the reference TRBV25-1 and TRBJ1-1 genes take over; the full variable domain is EADIYQTPRYLVIGTGKKITLECSQTMGHDKMYWYQQDPGMELHLIHYSYGVNSTEKGDLSSESTVSRIRTEHFPLTLESARPSHTSQYLCASSDLAGAGGTEAFFGQGTRLTVV.